Presented here are 2 T cell receptor beta chains from one specimen sequenced in a study of blood T cell repertoires in COVID-19. TCRdb's copy holds only in-frame clones and misses some; the assay was immunoSEQ multiplex PCR. The data contain 350,000 or so clones, roughly 87% of them seen just once; the ten biggest clones take up roughly 1%. Sequenced: PBMCs or T cells enriched from blood (not recorded which). The receptors come from a woman aged 30 to 39 who had recovered from COVID-19.

This chain links TRBV29-1 with TRBJ2-7; 9 positions agree with TRBD2. The CDR3 runs to 14 residues. Germline V lookup: CDR1 SQVTM, CDR2 ANQGSEA. The V segment lost 2 bases and the J segment 2 bases; nucleotides outside the gene matches: 4. CDR3 sequence (DNA): TGCAGCGTTGAACAGAGCGGGGGGCCCTACGAGCAGTACTTC. It yields the protein CSVEQSGGPYEQYF.

The chain couples TRBV29-1 to TRBJ1-2; 8 bases agree with TRBD1. J was trimmed by 10 bases and V by 3 bases; bases with no gene match: 10. From germline, CDR1 is SQVTM and CDR2 ANQGSEA. CDR3 length equals 13 residues. Written as DNA, the CDR3 is TGCAGCGTTGATCCGGACAGGGATCTCCCCTACACCTTC. This sequence encodes CSVDPDRDLPYTF.